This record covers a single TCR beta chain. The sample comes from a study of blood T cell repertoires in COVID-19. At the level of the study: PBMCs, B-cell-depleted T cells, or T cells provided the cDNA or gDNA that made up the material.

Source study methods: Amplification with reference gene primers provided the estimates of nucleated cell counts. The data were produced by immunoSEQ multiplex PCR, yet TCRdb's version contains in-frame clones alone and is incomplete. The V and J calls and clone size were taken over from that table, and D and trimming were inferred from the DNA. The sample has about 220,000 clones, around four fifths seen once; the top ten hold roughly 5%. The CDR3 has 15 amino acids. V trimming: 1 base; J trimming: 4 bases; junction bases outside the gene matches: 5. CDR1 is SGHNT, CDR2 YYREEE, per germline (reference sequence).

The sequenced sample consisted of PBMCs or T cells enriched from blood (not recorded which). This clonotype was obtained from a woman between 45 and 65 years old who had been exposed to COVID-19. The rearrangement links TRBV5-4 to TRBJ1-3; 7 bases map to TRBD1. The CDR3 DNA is TGTGCCAGCAGCTTGAGGGGGCTCGGGGGAAACACCATATATTTT. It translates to CASSLRGLGGNTIYF.